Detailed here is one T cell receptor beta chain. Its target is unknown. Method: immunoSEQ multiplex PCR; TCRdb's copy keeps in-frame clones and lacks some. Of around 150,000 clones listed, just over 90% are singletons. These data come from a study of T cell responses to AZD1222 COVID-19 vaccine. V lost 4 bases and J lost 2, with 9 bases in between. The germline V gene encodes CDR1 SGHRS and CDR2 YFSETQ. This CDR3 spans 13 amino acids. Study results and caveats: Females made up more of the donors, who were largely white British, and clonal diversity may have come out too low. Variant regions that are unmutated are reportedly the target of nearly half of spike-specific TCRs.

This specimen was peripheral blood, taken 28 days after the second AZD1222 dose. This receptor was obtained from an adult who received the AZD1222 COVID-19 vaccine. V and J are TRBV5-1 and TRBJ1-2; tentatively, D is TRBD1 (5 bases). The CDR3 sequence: CASSQQVNYGYTF. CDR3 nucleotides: TGCGCCAGCAGCCAACAGGTCAACTATGGCTACACCTTC.